This TCR beta chain was captured by sequencing in a study of glioma-infiltrating T cells after dendritic cell vaccination. Germline V CDR1 and CDR2: SGHAT, FQNNGV. The CDR3 is 18 residues long. With V trimmed by 7 bases and J by 4 bases, 21 bases remained unmatched. All glioblastoma patients lacked an isocitrate dehydrogenase mutation. Blood PBMC samples: pre-vaccination, two weeks post third vaccination, and at tumor progression. Up to about 2 ug genomic DNA was used for TCRB CDR3 amplification. Sequenced by immunoSEQ multiplex PCR; TCRdb stores in-frame clones only, minus some. The table records about 64,000 clones, roughly four fifths of them present only once.

This specimen was blood, taken before dendritic cell vaccination. The rearrangement uses TRBV11-2 and TRBJ1-2; 7 bases match TRBD1. This clonotype was obtained from a human donor with glioblastoma. The CDR3 DNA sequence: TGTGCCAGCACCACCCATTCGTCAGGGGGGCAGAGCCCCTATGGCTACACCTTC. Amino acid sequence: CASTTHSSGGQSPYGYTF.